This T cell receptor (beta chain) emerged from a study of control samples from healthy donors and cancer patients (dated by TCRdb to about 2020). Library method: the immunoSEQ multiplex PCR assay. TCRdb provides this immuneACCESS table in a form limited to in-frame rearrangements. Some clones are lacking; in checked studies, under half of them reflect an unresolved V gene, and why the rest are absent is not known. This sample holds 98,000 or so clones; 79% were observed only once. The ten largest clones represent more than 9% of the sample. This clone was counted a few times. Its antigen is still unknown. It has no much larger one-base neighbor in the sample; base qualities were not kept. Taken from cysteine to phenylalanine, the CDR3 has 13 residues. Only CDR3 DNA remains: 39 bases, in frame from the first base. The germline V gene (reference sequence) yields GTSNPN for CDR1 and SVGIG for CDR2. Between the V and J ends, shortened by 6 bases and 3 bases respectively, the junction contains 12 bases.

Sequenced material: blood. The chain is encoded by TRBV30 joined to TRBJ1-3, with TRBD1 as a weak D call on 6 bases. The TCR sequence derives from a woman younger than 45 in good health. The CDR3 is CACPTGNGNTIYF. The nucleotides read TGTGCCTGCCCCACAGGGAATGGAAACACCATATATTTT.